Sequencing of this T cell receptor beta chain was carried out in a study of Tregs in tolerant kidney transplant recipients. Overall study findings and caveats: Findings come from small patient numbers and require larger validation.

In regard to this clone: The antigen is unknown.

The data were produced by immunoSEQ multiplex PCR, yet TCRdb's version contains in-frame clones alone and is incomplete. Of about 50,000 clones listed, roughly nine tenths are singletons. Recipients received nonmyeloablative bone marrow transplants from related graft donors, with transient mixed chimerism. Thawed PBMCs were FACS-sorted into unstimulated CD4+CD25+CD127- regulatory T cells, CD4+CD25- non-regulatory cells, CD4 and CD8 cells. This receptor was identified in a human patient who received a combined kidney and bone marrow transplant. The T cells may partly be graft donor cells. The sample was CD8+ T cells from blood (PBMCs), taken 12 months after the transplant.

This CDR3 is CASSYPGTDFEQFF. As DNA, the CDR3 is TGTGCCAGCAGCTACCCCGGGACTGACTTTGAGCAGTTCTTC. The rearrangement joins TRBV9 to TRBJ2-1; D is possibly TRBD2 (6 bases). The CDR3 runs to 14 residues. Germline lookup yields CDR1 SGDLS and CDR2 YYNGEE. V lost 4 bases, J lost 9 bases, and 17 bases lay in between.